This is a list of T cell receptor beta chains from one sample in a study of blood T cell repertoires in COVID-19. Measured with immunoSEQ multiplex PCR; TCRdb has only the in-frame clones, and not every one. The top ten hold over 15% of the sample, which has 60,000 to 90,000 clones, approximately 86% seen once. Sequencing was carried out using peripheral blood. Source of these receptors: a human donor in a cohort sampled during active COVID-19. Both conserved end residues are part of each CDR3. D genes are given only for firm matches. The size entry is marked missing in some rows and otherwise reads once, few, many or a size class.

.,TRBJ2-1,TRBV29-1,.,TGCAGCGTCGAAGACAGGACAGACTACAATGAGCAGTTCTTC,CSVEDRTDYNEQFF
.,TRBJ2-1,TRBV5-1,once,TGCGCCAGCAGGAAGGTGGAGGTTTACAATGAGCAGTTCTTC,CASRKVEVYNEQFF
TRBD1,TRBJ2-7,TRBV25-1,.,TGTGCCAGCAGTGAAACGGACAGGGGGCTGTACGAGCAGTACTTC,CASSETDRGLYEQYF
.,TRBJ2-3,TRBV5-4,.,TGTGCCAGCAGCAAGCCCCAGAACTCAGGGCATACGCAGTATTTT,CASSKPQNSGHTQYF
TRBD1,TRBJ2-1,TRBV7-3,.,TGTGCCAGCAGCCTACAGGGGAAAATATACAATGAGCAGTTCTTC,CASSLQGKIYNEQFF
.,TRBJ2-3,TRBV9,.,TGTGCCAGCAGCGTAGGGAGCGCTGACACAGATACGCAGTATTTT,CASSVGSADTDTQYF
.,TRBJ2-3,TRBV19,.,TGTGCCAGTAGTATGGCGGTACCGGATACGCAGTATTTT,CASSMAVPDTQYF
.,TRBJ2-2,TRBV4-1,.,TGCGCCAGCAGCCCCACGGCGCTAGCGAACACCGGGGAGCTGTTTTTT,CASSPTALANTGELFF
.,TRBJ1-5,TRBV6-5,.,TGTGCCAGCAGTTACTCGTTTCGTCAGCCCCAGCATTTT,CASSYSFRQPQHF
.,TRBJ1-5,TRBV24-1,.,TGTGCCACCAGTGATTTCGAGGGTCAGCCCCAGCATTTT,CATSDFEGQPQHF
.,TRBJ1-4,TRBV5-4,.,TGTGCCAGCAGCCATAATAGGGGGACTAAGGTGGGAACTAATGAAAAACTGTTTTTT,CASSHNRGTKVGTNEKLFF
TRBD1,TRBJ2-2,TRBV7-3,.,TGTGCCAGCAGCCCCCCAACAGGGGGGACCGGGGAGCTGTTTTTT,CASSPPTGGTGELFF
.,TRBJ1-2,TRBV29-1,.,TGCAGCGTTTCCTTGGGGCAAGGTGGCTACACCTTC,CSVSLGQGGYTF
.,TRBJ1-6,TRBV5-1,.,TGCGCCAGCAGCGCCGAAAGGGGGTGGTTGTCACCCCTCCACTTT,CASSAERGWLSPLHF
TRBD1,TRBJ2-5,TRBV6-1,.,TGTGCCAGCAGTGAAGCACAGGGGAGAGAAGAGACCCAGTACTTC,CASSEAQGREETQYF
TRBD2,TRBJ2-5,TRBV2,.,TGTGCCAGCAGTGAATTGGGAGGGCAAGAGACCCAGTACTTC,CASSELGGQETQYF
.,TRBJ1-5,TRBV5-8,.,TGTGCCAGCAGCCGGGTCTTTAAGTCAAGCAATCAGCCCCAGCATTTT,CASSRVFKSSNQPQHF
.,TRBJ2-5,TRBV5-3,once,TGTGCCAGAAGGACAGGGGCGGGAGAAACCCAGTACTTC,CARRTGAGETQYF
TRBD2,TRBJ2-7,TRBV9,.,TGTGCCAGCAGCCCGGGACTAGCGGGAGGAGGATACGAGCAGTACTTC,CASSPGLAGGGYEQYF
.,TRBJ2-7,TRBV6-5,.,TGTGCCAGCACCAGGACTTACTACGAGCAGTACTTC,CASTRTYYEQYF
TRBD2,TRBJ2-7,TRBV4-1,.,TGCGCCAGCAGCCAAGACGGACTAGCGGAGACCTACGAGCAGTACTTC,CASSQDGLAETYEQYF
.,TRBJ2-5,TRBV20-1,once,TGCAGTGCTGGAGTAGTAGAGACCCAGTACTTC,CSAGVVETQYF
.,TRBJ2-1,TRBV3-1/TRBV3-2,.,TGTGCCAGCAGCCAAGACGGACAGTATGAGCAGTTCTTC,CASSQDGQYEQFF
.,TRBJ1-2,TRBV12-3/TRBV12-4,.,TGTGCCAGCACCAGGAACTATGGCTACACCTTC,CASTRNYGYTF
.,TRBJ1-3,TRBV19,.,TGTGCCAGTAGTAAGTCAGGACGGACATTCTCTGGAAACACCATATATTTT,CASSKSGRTFSGNTIYF
.,TRBJ1-4,TRBV3-1/TRBV3-2,.,TGTGCCAGCAGCCAAGCCGGGGGGGTTGAAAAACTGTTTTTT,CASSQAGGVEKLFF
.,TRBJ2-3,TRBV2,few,TGTGCCAGCTGTAGCTCATCGCCTAGCACAGATACGCAGTATTTT,CASCSSSPSTDTQYF
.,TRBJ2-1,TRBV5-1,once,TGCGCCACTCGGGAAGGTCCGGGTGAGCAGTTCTTC,CATREGPGEQFF
TRBD1,TRBJ2-7,TRBV4-3,.,TGCGCCAGCCTCGACAGGGCGGCCTACGAGCAGTACTTC,CASLDRAAYEQYF
.,TRBJ2-1,TRBV30,few,TGTGCCTGGACCCCTAACCGCCGTCTAGGAGCTAACAATGAGCAGTTCTTC,CAWTPNRRLGANNEQFF
TRBD1,TRBJ1-6,TRBV19,.,TGTGCCAGTAGTATAGACAGGGGGCTTAGACCCCTCCACTTT,CASSIDRGLRPLHF
.,TRBJ1-2,TRBV4-1,once,TGCGCCAGCAGCCAAGGAGGCGGAAATTTCTATGGCTACACCTTC,CASSQGGGNFYGYTF
.,TRBJ1-3,TRBV3-1/TRBV3-2,.,TGTGCCAGCAGCGCCCGGAGTGGTGGAAACACCATATATTTT,CASSARSGGNTIYF
.,TRBJ1-6,TRBV6-5,once,TGTGCCAGCAGAAAGGAGCAGGGTTCTCACTCACCCCTCCACTTT,CASRKEQGSHSPLHF
.,TRBJ2-7,TRBV28,.,TGTGCCAGCAGTTTCCGGTACGAGCAGTACTTC,CASSFRYEQYF
.,TRBJ2-5,TRBV5-4,.,TGTGCCAGCAGCTATCATAGCAGACAAGAGACCCAGTACTTC,CASSYHSRQETQYF